These 23 T cell receptor beta chains were all obtained from the same sample, sequenced in a study of cytotoxic CD8 clonotypes in ibrutinib-treated CLL. Assay: immunoSEQ multiplex PCR; the TCRdb copy retains only in-frame clones and omits some. The table includes around 60,000 clones, about 65% detected once. Specimen: PBMCs, collected after 12 months of ibrutinib treatment. The receptor set was obtained from a human donor with chronic lymphocytic leukemia.

The chain uses TRBV5-1 and TRBJ1-1; 7 bases map to TRBD1. The junction had 9 bases not matched to a gene; V was cut back by 4 bases and J by 3 bases. The CDR3 is made up of 15 amino acids. CDR1 SGHRS and CDR2 YFSETQ come from the germline V gene. Here the CDR3 DNA reads TGCGCCAGCAGCCCACGGACAGGATGGGACACTGAAGCTTTCTTT. Protein product: CASSPRTGWDTEAFF.

This clone was seen just once. The chain combines TRBV11-2 with TRBJ1-2; tentatively, D is TRBD1 (5 bases). V was pared by 0 bases and J by 2 bases, with 7 bases between. The CDR3 is 14 residues long. Germline CDR1 and CDR2: SGHAT and FQNNGV. CDR3 loop: CASSLDQGNYGYTF. DNA of the CDR3: TGTGCCAGCAGCTTAGATCAGGGCAACTATGGCTACACCTTC.

J is TRBJ2-3 and V is TRBV6-1; D gene unclear. This CDR3 is built from 12 residues. V shed 1 base and J shed 9 bases, with 8 bases lying between them. Germline values: CDR1 MNHNS, CDR2 SASEGT. The CDR3 sequence: CASSEGPFTQYF. The CDR3 nucleotides read TGTGCCAGCAGTGAAGGTCCATTCACGCAGTATTTT.

The chain uses TRBV13 and TRBJ1-2; D remains ambiguous. The germline V gene has CDR1 PRHDT and CDR2 FYEKMQ (reference sequence). V was trimmed by 0 bases and J by 1 base, leaving 0 bases between them. The CDR3 covers 12 residues. Here the CDR3 reads CASSLGNYGYTF. The DNA of the CDR3 is TGTGCCAGCAGCTTAGGTAACTATGGCTACACCTTC.

The chain has TRBV2 and TRBJ2-7; D is perhaps TRBD2 (6 bases). The germline V gene encodes CDR1 SNHLY and CDR2 FYNNEI. The V and J ends lost 6 bases and 0 bases respectively, with 15 bases between them. The CDR3 runs 15 residues. For the CDR3, the DNA is TGTGCCAGCAGAACCGGGACTCCCTTCTCCTACGAGCAGTACTTC. Translation gives CASRTGTPFSYEQYF.

The rearrangement links TRBV6-5 to TRBJ1-4; tentatively, D is TRBD1 (5 bases). The germline V gene has CDR1 MNHEY and CDR2 SVGAGI. The CDR3 is 13 amino acids. The V gene lost 2 bases and the J gene lost 8 bases, with 9 bases spanning the gap. For the CDR3, the DNA is TGTGCCAGCAGTTACGGGGGGGTGGAAAAACTGTTTTTT. It yields the protein CASSYGGVEKLFF.

V and J are TRBV9 and TRBJ2-2, with a tentative D call TRBD2 (6 bases). From germline, CDR1 is SGDLS and CDR2 YYNGEE. The CDR3 loop spans 16 amino acids. V lost 4 bases to trimming and J lost 4 bases, with 17 bases between them. The CDR3 DNA is TGTGCCAGCAGCCTTGGGGGGTTCAGGAGCACCGGGGAGCTGTTTTTT. Amino acid sequence: CASSLGGFRSTGELFF.

The sample holds one count of this clone. The V gene is TRBV4-1, the J gene TRBJ2-5; D uncertain. The CDR3 extends over 13 amino acids. Germline values: CDR1 MGHRA, CDR2 YSYEKL. With 5 bases removed from V and 2 bases from J, the gap between germline ends came to 9 bases. CDR3 DNA sequence: TGCGCCAGCAGCATGGGTTTACAAGAGACCCAGTACTTC. Residues: CASSMGLQETQYF.

The V call is TRBV5-4, the J call TRBJ2-2; D gene ambiguous. Germline V lookup: CDR1 SGHNT, CDR2 YYREEE (reference sequence). The CDR3 totals 14 residues. V lost 4 bases and J 0 bases, leaving 7 bases between the germline ends. The CDR3 DNA follows: TGTGCCAGCAGCCCCCCTACGAACACCGGGGAGCTGTTTTTT. Translated, it gives CASSPPTNTGELFF.

A few counts support this clone. The V call is TRBV25-1, the J call TRBJ2-2; 7 bases are a match to TRBD1. The germline V gene encodes CDR1 MGHDK and CDR2 SYGVNS. The J segment lost 1 base and the V segment lost 6 bases, leaving 2 bases of the junction unmatched. The CDR3 loop spans 14 amino acids. The CDR3 is CASRRQGNTGELFF. Written as DNA, the CDR3 is TGTGCCAGCAGACGACAGGGGAACACCGGGGAGCTGTTTTTT.

The rearrangement links TRBV5-6 to TRBJ2-5; TRBD1 is a possible D gene (5 bases). The CDR3 extends over 13 amino acids. V dropped 4 bases and J dropped 0 bases, with 7 bases sitting between them. Germline loops: CDR1 SGHDT, CDR2 YYEEEE. CDR3 sequence reads: CASSRTHQETQYF. In DNA, the CDR3 is TGTGCCAGCAGCCGGACACACCAAGAGACCCAGTACTTC.

The genes are TRBV27 and TRBJ1-5; the D gene is possibly TRBD1 (6 bases). V was clipped by 5 bases and J by 6 bases, with 17 bases between them. CDR3 length: 15 amino acids. CDR1 is MNHEY, CDR2 SMNVEV, per germline (reference sequence). The CDR3 reads CASSPWGGAAQPQHF. In nucleotides, the CDR3 is TGTGCCAGCAGTCCCTGGGGGGGGGCGGCTCAGCCCCAGCATTTT.

The J gene is TRBJ1-5, the V gene TRBV2, with D possibly being TRBD1 (5 bases). The CDR3 consists of 15 residues. Germline loops: CDR1 SNHLY, CDR2 FYNNEI. The V end lost 6 bases, the J end lost 5 bases, and 17 bases lay between the germline ends. The CDR3 DNA reads as TGTGCCAGCAGGGCGGCTGGTCAGGGAGATCAGCCCCAGCATTTT. Translated: CASRAAGQGDQPQHF.

This rearrangement joins TRBV28 to TRBJ2-5; D gene ambiguous. The V end lost 5 bases, the J end lost 5 bases, and 9 bases lay between the germline ends. The CDR3 spans 12 residues. Germline loops: CDR1 MDHEN, CDR2 SYDVKM. CDR3 sequence reads: CASSQYTETQYF. In DNA, the CDR3 is TGTGCCAGCAGTCAATACACGGAGACCCAGTACTTC.

The chain recombines TRBV5-1 with TRBJ1-3; unclear D gene. The CDR3 is 14 amino acids. Germline-derived CDR1 and CDR2 are SGHRS and YFSETQ. The ends were cut back, 0 bases at V and 1 base at J, with 5 bases in the middle. The DNA of the CDR3 is TGCGCCAGCAGCTTGGCGGAGTCTGGAAACACCATATATTTT. Protein: CASSLAESGNTIYF.

The sample holds a few counts of this clone. The V call is TRBV2, the J call TRBJ2-5; possible D gene TRBD2, 5 bases. Germline-derived CDR1 and CDR2 are SNHLY and FYNNEI. The length of the CDR3 is 14 residues. V lost 2 bases and J lost 5, with 12 bases in between. The chain's CDR3 is CASSESLAGETQYF. The CDR3 bases are TGTGCCAGCAGTGAAAGTCTAGCCGGCGAGACCCAGTACTTC.

J is TRBJ2-7 and V is TRBV5-1, with a tentative D call TRBD2 (5 bases). The CDR3 length is 14 residues. Germline V lookup: CDR1 SGHRS, CDR2 YFSETQ. V was shortened by 7 bases and J by 3 bases, with 17 bases between the two germline ends. The CDR3 sequence is CASFRQIRDYEQYF. Written as DNA, the CDR3 is TGCGCCAGCTTCCGACAAATTCGGGACTACGAGCAGTACTTC.

The chain uses TRBV11-1 and TRBJ1-2; D not certain. The CDR3 consists of 15 residues. V lost 1 base and J 6 bases, leaving 15 bases between the germline ends. From germline, CDR1 is SGHAT and CDR2 FQDESV (reference sequence). In DNA form, the CDR3 reads TGTGCCAGCAGCTTAGGAGGCAGCTCCCCTGATGGCTACACCTTC. Encoded protein: CASSLGGSSPDGYTF. The full variable domain, completed using reference TRBV11-1 and TRBJ1-2, is EAEVAQSPRYKITEKSQAVAFWCDPISGHATLYWYRQILGQGPELLVQFQDESVVDDSQLPKDRFSAERLKGVDSTLKIQPAELGDSAMYLCASSLGGSSPDGYTFGSGTRLTVV.

The rearrangement uses TRBV27 and TRBJ2-5; unclear D gene. Germline V lookup: CDR1 MNHEY, CDR2 SMNVEV (reference sequence). CDR3 length: 11 amino acids. Trimming cost V 3 bases and J 7 bases, with 6 bases left between them. CDR3 DNA sequence: TGTGCCAGCAGTTTCCCCAGGACCCAGTACTTC. Translation gives CASSFPRTQYF.

This clone was seen only a few times. V usage is TRBV11-2 and J usage is TRBJ1-1, with 11 bases aligning to TRBD1. The CDR3 runs to 15 residues. The ends lost 5 bases at V and 4 bases at J; junction bases unmatched: 6. Germline CDR1 is SGHAT and CDR2 is FQNNGV. The CDR3 loop reads CASSKYGQGATEAFF. The CDR3 nucleotides are TGTGCCAGCAGCAAATACGGACAGGGGGCCACTGAAGCTTTCTTT.

Of note for this clone: Different DNA sequences within this sample yield the same CDR3. The CDR3 here is CASSLDRGQETQYF. The CDR3 DNA reads as TGTGCCAGCAGCCTGGACAGGGGGCAAGAGACCCAGTACTTC. This chain links TRBV5-4 with TRBJ2-5; TRBD1 aligns across 10 bases. From germline, CDR1 is SGHNT and CDR2 YYREEE (reference sequence). The junction had 2 bases not matched to a gene; V was cut back by 4 bases and J by 2 bases. This CDR3 is built from 14 residues.

This chain connects TRBV13 to TRBJ1-6; unclear D gene. Looked up from germline, CDR1 is PRHDT and CDR2 is FYEKMQ (reference sequence). V was clipped by 4 bases and J by 0 bases, with 10 bases between them. The CDR3 sequence is 16 residues long. CDR3 DNA: TGTGCCAGCAGCTCCCCGGCGGTCTCCTATAATTCACCCCTCCACTTT. Protein sequence: CASSSPAVSYNSPLHF.

The gene calls are TRBV5-1 and TRBJ2-7, with 13 bases aligning to TRBD2. Looked up from germline, CDR1 is SGHRS and CDR2 is YFSETQ. The ends lost 4 bases at V and 3 bases at J; junction bases unmatched: 4. There are 15 residues in the CDR3. This CDR3 reads CASSPGLAGIYEQYF. DNA of the CDR3: TGCGCCAGCAGCCCGGGACTAGCGGGAATCTACGAGCAGTACTTC.